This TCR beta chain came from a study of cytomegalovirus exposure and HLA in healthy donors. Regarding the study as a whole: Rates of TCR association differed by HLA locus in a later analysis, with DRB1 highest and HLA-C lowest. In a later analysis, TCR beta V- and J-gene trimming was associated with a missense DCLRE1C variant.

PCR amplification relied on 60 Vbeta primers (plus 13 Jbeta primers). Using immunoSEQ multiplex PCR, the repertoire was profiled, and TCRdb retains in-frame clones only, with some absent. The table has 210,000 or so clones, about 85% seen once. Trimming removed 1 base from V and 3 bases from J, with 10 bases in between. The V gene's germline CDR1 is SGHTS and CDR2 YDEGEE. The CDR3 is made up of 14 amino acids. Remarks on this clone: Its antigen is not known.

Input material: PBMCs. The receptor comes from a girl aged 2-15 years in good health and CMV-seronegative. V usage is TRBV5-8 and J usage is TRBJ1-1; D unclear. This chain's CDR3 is CASSLFGEDTEAFF. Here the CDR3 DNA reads TGTGCCAGCAGCTTGTTCGGGGAGGACACTGAAGCTTTCTTT.